What follows are 10 T cell receptor beta chains derived from one specimen sequenced in a study of T cells after yellow fever vaccination. TCRdb recomputed calls from the 5' RACE reads with MiXCR, one row per CDR3 protein. The table records under 200,000 distinct CDR3 sequences, 11% of them present only once. Sequenced here: CD8+ T cells sorted from PBMCs, sampled 15 days after the yellow fever booster vaccination. These receptors originate from a man aged 18 to 30 who received the YFV17D yellow fever vaccine.

This clonotype was seen more than once but under ten times. The rearrangement uses TRBV5-6 and TRBJ2-7; D call uncertain. The CDR3 is made up of 14 amino acids. Trimming left V 0 bases short and J 5 bases short, with 12 bases between. Germline CDR1 and CDR2: SGHDT and YYEEEE. The CDR3 nucleotides are TGTGCCAGCAGCTTGGGTAACGATAGAGACGAGCAGTACGTC. This codes for CASSLGNDRDEQYV.

V and J are TRBV5-1 and TRBJ2-2, with D perhaps TRBD1 (6 bases). The germline V and J ends were trimmed by 0 bases and 1 base, with 13 bases remaining between them. Germline V CDR1 and CDR2: SGHRS, YFSETQ. The CDR3 sequence is 17 residues long. The DNA of the CDR3 is TGCGCCAGCAGCTTGGCCGGAACAGGGCTGAACACCGGGGAGCTGTTTTTT. Translated, it gives CASSLAGTGLNTGELFF.

This clonotype came up a few times. This sequence joins TRBV4-1 and TRBJ1-1, with D uncertain. With 1 base removed from V and 10 bases from J, the gap between germline ends came to 10 bases. Germline V gives CDR1 MGHRA, CDR2 YSYEKL. This CDR3 region has 12 residues. The CDR3 is CASSQGIGPAFF. In DNA form, the CDR3 reads TGCGCCAGCAGCCAAGGAATAGGCCCAGCTTTCTTT.

This clonotype was detected many times. The CDR3 sequence: CASSYSYPPSSNQPQHF. In nucleotides, the CDR3 is TGTGCCAGCAGCTATTCCTACCCCCCGTCGAGCAATCAGCCCCAGCATTTT. The chain combines TRBV6-5 with TRBJ1-5; D not resolved. The ends were cut back, 6 bases at V and 1 base at J, with 19 bases in the middle. Germline V CDR1 and CDR2: MNHEY, SVGAGI. This CDR3 has 17 residues.

This clonotype has at least ten counts. The chain joins TRBV9 to TRBJ1-1; tentative D call: TRBD1 (6 bases). The CDR3 has 17 residues. Germline values: CDR1 SGDLS, CDR2 YYNGEE. The V gene lost 0 bases and the J gene lost 0 bases, with 15 bases spanning the gap. CDR3 sequence reads: CASSVAPWGAMNTEAFF. The CDR3 DNA reads TGTGCCAGCAGCGTAGCCCCTTGGGGGGCCATGAACACTGAAGCTTTCTTT.

The V gene is TRBV4-1, the J gene TRBJ2-7, with 12 bases that match TRBD1. V dropped 0 bases and J dropped 6; count of bases not matched to a gene: 12. Germline CDR1 is MGHRA and CDR2 is YSYEKL. CDR3 size: 18 residues. For the CDR3, the DNA is TGCGCCAGCAGCCAAGATCAGGGTCCCGGGACAGGGGGCCGCGAGCAGTACTTC. Translating gives CASSQDQGPGTGGREQYF.

This clonotype has ten or more counts. The J gene is TRBJ2-2, the V gene TRBV6-1, with 10 nucleotides matching TRBD1. The length of the CDR3 is 19 residues. V shed 3 bases and J 3 bases; nucleotides not matched to a gene: 13. Germline values: CDR1 MNHNS, CDR2 SASEGT. In DNA form, the CDR3 reads TGTGCCAGCAGTGATCAAGCCGGGACAGGGGATACATACACCGGGGAGCTGTTTTTT. Translated: CASSDQAGTGDTYTGELFF.

The chain joins TRBV30 to TRBJ2-5; possible D gene TRBD1, 6 bases. The germline V and J ends were trimmed by 0 bases and 7 bases, with 21 bases remaining between them. From germline, CDR1 is GTSNPN and CDR2 SVGIG (reference sequence). The CDR3 sequence is 16 residues long. The CDR3 sequence is CAWSVARGRGRGTQYF. The CDR3 DNA follows: TGTGCCTGGAGTGTAGCTAGGGGCAGGGGAAGGGGGACCCAGTACTTC. Full variable domain (outside the CDR3, taken from reference TRBV30 and TRBJ2-5): SQTIHQWPATLVQPVGSPLSLECTVEGTSNPNLYWYRQAAGRGLQLLFYSVGIGQISSEVPQNLSASRPQDRQFILSSKKLLLSDSGFYLCAWSVARGRGRGTQYFGPGTRLLVL.

This clonotype appeared a few times. The V call is TRBV7-8, the J call TRBJ1-5; D is perhaps TRBD1 (5 bases). V was clipped by 1 base and J by 5 bases, with 12 bases between them. The CDR3 is 15 amino acids. The germline V gene has CDR1 SGHVS and CDR2 FQNEAQ. The CDR3 nucleotides read TGTGCCAGCAGCTTAGTCCGGGACCCAGATCAGCCCCAGCATTTT. Its protein product is CASSLVRDPDQPQHF.

The table lists this clonotype with a few counts. The chain combines TRBV11-2 with TRBJ2-1; maybe TRBD2 (6 bases). CDR3 length equals 14 residues. Trimming took 8 bases from V and 0 from J, leaving 11 bases between them. Germline-derived CDR1 and CDR2 are SGHAT and FQNNGV. The CDR3 nucleotides read TGTGCCAGCTTCGGGGGACCCTCCTACAATGAGCAGTTCTTC. This sequence encodes CASFGGPSYNEQFF.